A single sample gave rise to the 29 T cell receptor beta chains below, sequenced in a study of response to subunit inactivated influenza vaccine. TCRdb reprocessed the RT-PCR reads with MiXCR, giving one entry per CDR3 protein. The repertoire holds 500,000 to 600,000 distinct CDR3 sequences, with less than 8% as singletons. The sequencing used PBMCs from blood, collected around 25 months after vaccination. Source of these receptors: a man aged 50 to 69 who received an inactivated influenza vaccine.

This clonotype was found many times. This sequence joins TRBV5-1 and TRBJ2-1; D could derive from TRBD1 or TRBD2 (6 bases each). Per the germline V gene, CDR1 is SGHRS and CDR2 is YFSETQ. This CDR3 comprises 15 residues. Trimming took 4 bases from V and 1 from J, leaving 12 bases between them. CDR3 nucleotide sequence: TGCGCCAGCAGCCCCGGAGGGGGTTCCTACAATGAGCAGTTCTTC. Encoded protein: CASSPGGGSYNEQFF.

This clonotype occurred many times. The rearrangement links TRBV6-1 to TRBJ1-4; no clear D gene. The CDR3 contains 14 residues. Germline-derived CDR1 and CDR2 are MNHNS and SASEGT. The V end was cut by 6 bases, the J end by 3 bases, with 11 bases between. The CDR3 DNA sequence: TGTGCCAGCAGCCTTGCCGGGGCTAATGAAAAACTGTTTTTT. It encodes CASSLAGANEKLFF.

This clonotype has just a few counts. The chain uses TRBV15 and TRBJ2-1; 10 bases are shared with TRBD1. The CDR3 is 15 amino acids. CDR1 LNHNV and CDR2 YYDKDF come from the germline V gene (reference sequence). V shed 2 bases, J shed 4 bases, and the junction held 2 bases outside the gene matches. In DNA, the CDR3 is TGTGCCACCAGCAGAAGACAGGGGGCTTACAATGAGCAGTTCTTC. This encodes CATSRRQGAYNEQFF.

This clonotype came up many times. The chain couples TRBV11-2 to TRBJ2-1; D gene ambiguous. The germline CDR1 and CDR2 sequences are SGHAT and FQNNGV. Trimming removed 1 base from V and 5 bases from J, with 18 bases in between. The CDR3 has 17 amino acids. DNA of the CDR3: TGTGCCAGCAGCTTAGGCGGTTCTCAGGTTAAAAACAATGAGCAGTTCTTC. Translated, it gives CASSLGGSQVKNNEQFF.

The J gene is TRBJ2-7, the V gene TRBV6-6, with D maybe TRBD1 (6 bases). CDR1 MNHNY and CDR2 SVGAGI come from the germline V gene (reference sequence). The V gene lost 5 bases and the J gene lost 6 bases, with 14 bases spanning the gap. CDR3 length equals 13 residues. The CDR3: CASSPQGSREQYF. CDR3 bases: TGTGCCAGCAGTCCCCAGGGGTCGCGCGAGCAGTACTTC.

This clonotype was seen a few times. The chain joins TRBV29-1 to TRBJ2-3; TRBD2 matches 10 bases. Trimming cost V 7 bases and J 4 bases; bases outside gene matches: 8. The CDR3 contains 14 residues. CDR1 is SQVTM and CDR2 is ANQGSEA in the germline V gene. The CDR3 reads CSGVTSGRPDTQYF. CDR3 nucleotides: TGCAGCGGGGTGACTAGCGGGCGTCCAGATACGCAGTATTTT.

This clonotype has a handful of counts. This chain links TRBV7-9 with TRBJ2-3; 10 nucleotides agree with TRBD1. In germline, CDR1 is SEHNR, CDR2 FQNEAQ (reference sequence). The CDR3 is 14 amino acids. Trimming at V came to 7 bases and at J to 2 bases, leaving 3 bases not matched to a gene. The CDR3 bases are TGTGCCAGCACCGGACAGGGGGACACAGATACGCAGTATTTT. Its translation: CASTGQGDTDTQYF.

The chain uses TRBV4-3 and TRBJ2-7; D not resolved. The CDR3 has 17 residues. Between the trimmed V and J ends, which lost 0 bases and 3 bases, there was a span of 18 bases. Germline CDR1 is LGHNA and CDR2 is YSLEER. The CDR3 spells CASSQDWHDRLSYEQYF. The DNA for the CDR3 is TGCGCCAGCAGCCAAGATTGGCACGACCGGCTGAGCTACGAGCAGTACTTC.

CDR3 DNA sequence: TGTGCCAGTAGTATTAGGGCCGGGGAGCTGTTTTTT. It yields the protein CASSIRAGELFF. The chain is built from TRBV19 and TRBJ2-2, with unresolved D. CDR1 is LNHDA and CDR2 is SQIVND in the germline V gene (reference sequence). The CDR3 sequence is 12 residues long. The V gene lost 3 bases and the J gene lost 6 bases, with 5 bases spanning the gap. The full variable domain, with the rest looked up from reference TRBV19 and TRBJ2-2, is DGGITQSPKYLFRKEGQNVTLSCEQNLNHDAMYWYRQDPGQGLRLIYYSQIVNDFQKGDIAEGYSVSREKKESFPLTVTSAQKNPTAFYLCASSIRAGELFFGEGSRLTVL.

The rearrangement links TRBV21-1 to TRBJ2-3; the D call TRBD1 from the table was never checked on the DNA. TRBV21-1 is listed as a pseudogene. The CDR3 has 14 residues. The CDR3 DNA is TGTGCGGGCAGCAAACGAGACAGGGTAGATACGCAGTATTTT. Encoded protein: CAGSKRDRVDTQYF.

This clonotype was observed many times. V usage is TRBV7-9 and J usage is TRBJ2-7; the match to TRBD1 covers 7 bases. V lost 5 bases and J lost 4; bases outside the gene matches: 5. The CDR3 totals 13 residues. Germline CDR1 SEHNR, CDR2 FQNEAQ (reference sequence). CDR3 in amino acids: CASSKGARYEQYF. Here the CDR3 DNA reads TGTGCCAGCAGCAAGGGGGCGCGTTACGAGCAGTACTTC.

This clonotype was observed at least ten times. CDR3 region: CSVDAGSLTFYSNQPQHF. The CDR3 DNA reads as TGCAGCGTTGATGCGGGGAGTCTTACTTTCTATAGCAATCAGCCCCAGCATTTT. The V gene is TRBV29-1, the J gene TRBJ1-5; D is uncertain. The V gene lost 3 bases and the J gene lost 0 bases, with 21 bases spanning the gap. Germline-derived CDR1 and CDR2 are SQVTM and ANQGSEA. This CDR3 is 18 amino acids long.

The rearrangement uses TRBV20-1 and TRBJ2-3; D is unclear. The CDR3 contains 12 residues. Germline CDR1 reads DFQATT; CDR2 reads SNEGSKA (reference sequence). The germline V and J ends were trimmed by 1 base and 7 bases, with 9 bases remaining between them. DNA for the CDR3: TGCAGTGCTAGAGGCGTCCAATATACGCAGTATTTT. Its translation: CSARGVQYTQYF.

The CDR3 region has the DNA TGCGCCAGCAGCCCCGCCGGGACGGGGAAAAACATTCAGTACTTC. Its translation: CASSPAGTGKNIQYF. V usage is TRBV4-1 and J usage is TRBJ2-4, with D tentatively TRBD1 or TRBD2 (5 bases each). The germline V gene has CDR1 MGHRA and CDR2 YSYEKL. The V gene lost 4 bases and the J gene lost 4 bases, with 14 bases spanning the gap. The CDR3 length is 15 residues.

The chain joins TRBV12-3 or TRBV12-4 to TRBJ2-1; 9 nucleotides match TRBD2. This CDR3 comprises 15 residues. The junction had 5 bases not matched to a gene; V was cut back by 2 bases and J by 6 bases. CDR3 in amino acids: CASSLFAGGPNEQFF. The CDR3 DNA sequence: TGTGCCAGCAGTTTATTTGCGGGGGGGCCCAATGAGCAGTTCTTC.

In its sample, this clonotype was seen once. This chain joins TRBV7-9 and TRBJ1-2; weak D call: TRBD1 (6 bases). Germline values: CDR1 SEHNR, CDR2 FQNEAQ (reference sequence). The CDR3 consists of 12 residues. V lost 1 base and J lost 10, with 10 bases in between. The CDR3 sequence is CASSLGGGDYTF. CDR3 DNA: TGTGCCAGCAGCTTAGGGGGGGGCGACTACACCTTC.

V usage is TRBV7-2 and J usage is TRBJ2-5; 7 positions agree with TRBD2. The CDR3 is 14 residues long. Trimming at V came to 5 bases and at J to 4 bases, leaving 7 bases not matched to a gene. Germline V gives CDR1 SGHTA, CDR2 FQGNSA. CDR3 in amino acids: CASSIVRTRETQYF. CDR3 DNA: TGTGCCAGCAGCATAGTGCGGACTAGAGAGACCCAGTACTTC.

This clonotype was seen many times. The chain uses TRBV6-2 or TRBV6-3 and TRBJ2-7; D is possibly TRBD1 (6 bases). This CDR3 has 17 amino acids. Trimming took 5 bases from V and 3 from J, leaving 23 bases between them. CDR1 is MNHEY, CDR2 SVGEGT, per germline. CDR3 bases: TGTGCCAGCAGTGTCCGGGACAACCCTATTGGGGACTACGAGCAGTACTTC. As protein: CASSVRDNPIGDYEQYF.

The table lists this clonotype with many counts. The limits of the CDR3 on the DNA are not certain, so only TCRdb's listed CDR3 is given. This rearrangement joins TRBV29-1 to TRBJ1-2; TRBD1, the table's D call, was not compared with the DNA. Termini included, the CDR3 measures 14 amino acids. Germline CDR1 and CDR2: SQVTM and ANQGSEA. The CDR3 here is CSVDSSGQNYGYTF.

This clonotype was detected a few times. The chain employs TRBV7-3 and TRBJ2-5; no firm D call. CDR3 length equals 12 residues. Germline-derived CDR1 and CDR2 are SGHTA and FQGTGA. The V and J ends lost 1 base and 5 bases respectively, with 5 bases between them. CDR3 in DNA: TGTGCCAGCAGCTTAATGTGGGAGACCCAGTACTTC. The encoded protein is CASSLMWETQYF. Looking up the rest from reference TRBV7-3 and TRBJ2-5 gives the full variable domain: GAGVSQTPSNKVTEKGKYVELRCDPISGHTALYWYRQSLGQGPEFLIYFQGTGAADDSGLPNDRFFAVRPEGSVSTLKIQRTERGDSAVYLCASSLMWETQYFGPGTRLLVL.

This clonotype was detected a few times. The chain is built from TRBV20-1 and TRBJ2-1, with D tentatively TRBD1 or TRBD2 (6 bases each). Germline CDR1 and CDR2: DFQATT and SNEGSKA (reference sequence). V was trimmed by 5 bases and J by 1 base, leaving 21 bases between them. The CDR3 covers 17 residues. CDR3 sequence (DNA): TGCAGTGCTCCGAACCGAGGGGGGATTGGTTCCTACAATGAGCAGTTCTTC. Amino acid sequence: CSAPNRGGIGSYNEQFF.

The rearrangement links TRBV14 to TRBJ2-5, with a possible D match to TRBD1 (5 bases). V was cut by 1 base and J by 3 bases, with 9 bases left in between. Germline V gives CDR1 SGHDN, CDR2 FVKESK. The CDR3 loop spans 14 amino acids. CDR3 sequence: CASSQGGLEETQYF. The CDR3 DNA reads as TGTGCCAGCAGCCAAGGGGGCCTGGAAGAGACCCAGTACTTC. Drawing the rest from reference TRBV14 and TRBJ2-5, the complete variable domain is EAGVTQFPSHSVIEKGQTVTLRCDPISGHDNLYWYRRVMGKEIKFLLHFVKESKQDESGMPNNRFLAERTGGTYSTLKVQPAELEDSGVYFCASSQGGLEETQYFGPGTRLLVL.

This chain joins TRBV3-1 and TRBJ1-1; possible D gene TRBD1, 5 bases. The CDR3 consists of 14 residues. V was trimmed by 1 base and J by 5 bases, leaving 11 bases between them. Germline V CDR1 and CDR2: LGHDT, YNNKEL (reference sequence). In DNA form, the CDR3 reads TGTGCCAGCAGCCAAGGGCCAGGGCGGACTGAAGCTTTCTTT. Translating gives CASSQGPGRTEAFF.

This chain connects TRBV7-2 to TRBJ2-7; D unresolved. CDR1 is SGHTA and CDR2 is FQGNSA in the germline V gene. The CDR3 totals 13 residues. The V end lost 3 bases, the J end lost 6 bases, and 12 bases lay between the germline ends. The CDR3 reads CASSLILTGEQYF. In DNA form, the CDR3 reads TGTGCCAGCAGCTTGATCCTAACCGGCGAGCAGTACTTC.

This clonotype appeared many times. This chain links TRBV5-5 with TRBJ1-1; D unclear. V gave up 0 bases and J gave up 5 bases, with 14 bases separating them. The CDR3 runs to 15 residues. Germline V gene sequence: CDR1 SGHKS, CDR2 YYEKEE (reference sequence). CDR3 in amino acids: CASSLVGKSETEAFF. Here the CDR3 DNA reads TGTGCCAGCAGCTTGGTCGGGAAATCCGAGACTGAAGCTTTCTTT.

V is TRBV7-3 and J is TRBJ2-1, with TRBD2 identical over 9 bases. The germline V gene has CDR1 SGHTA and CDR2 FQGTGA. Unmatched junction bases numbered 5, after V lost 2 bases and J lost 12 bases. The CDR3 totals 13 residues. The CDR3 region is CASSLSASGVQFF. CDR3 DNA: TGTGCCAGCAGCTTATCAGCTAGCGGGGTGCAGTTCTTC.

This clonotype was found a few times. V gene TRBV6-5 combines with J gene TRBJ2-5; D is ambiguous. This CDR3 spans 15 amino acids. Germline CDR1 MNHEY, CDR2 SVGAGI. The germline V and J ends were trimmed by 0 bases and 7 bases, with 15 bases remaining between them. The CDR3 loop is CASSYSMAAVGTQYF. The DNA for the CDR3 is TGTGCCAGCAGTTACTCGATGGCTGCCGTAGGGACCCAGTACTTC.

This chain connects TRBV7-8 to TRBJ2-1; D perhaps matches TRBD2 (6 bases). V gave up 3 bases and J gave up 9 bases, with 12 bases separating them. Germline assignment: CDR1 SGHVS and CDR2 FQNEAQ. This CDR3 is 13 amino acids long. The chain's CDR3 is CASSLRDSGEQFF. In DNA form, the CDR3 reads TGTGCCAGCAGCTTGAGGGACTCCGGTGAGCAGTTCTTC.

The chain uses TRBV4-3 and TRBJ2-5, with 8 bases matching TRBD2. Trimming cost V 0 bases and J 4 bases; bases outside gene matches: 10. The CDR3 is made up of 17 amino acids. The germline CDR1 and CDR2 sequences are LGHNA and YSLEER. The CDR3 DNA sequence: TGCGCCAGCAGCCAAGATCCCCCGGGAGGGCCTCCAGAGACCCAGTACTTC. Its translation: CASSQDPPGGPPETQYF.